The 9 T cell receptor beta chains given below trace back to one sample, sequenced in a study of T cells in Graves' hyperthyroidism and ophthalmopathy. The investigators amplified TCR beta CDR3 regions from RNA transcripts. Using the HTBI primer set, a first-round RT-PCR was run on the TCR CDR3. TCRdb passed the multiplex PCR reads through MiXCR, listing each CDR3 protein once. The sample has a few hundred thousand distinct CDR3 sequences; about 18% are singletons. Sequenced material: blood. The receptors originated from a woman aged 60 to 75 with Graves' ophthalmopathy.

On this clonotype itself: Mismatch with germline at one junction end may stem from a read error. The CDR3 DNA follows: TGTGCCAGCAGCTTATGGCAGGGGGATGAAAAACCGTTTTTT. Translation: CASSLWQGDEKPFF. The chain couples TRBV7-6 to TRBJ1-4; 7 bases are a match to TRBD1. CDR3 size: 14 residues. Germline loops: CDR1 SGHVS, CDR2 FNYEAQ.

This clonotype was picked up many times. The rearrangement uses TRBV20-1 and TRBJ2-1; the match to TRBD2 covers 9 bases. Germline CDR1 reads DFQATT; CDR2 reads SNEGSKA (reference sequence). The CDR3 sequence is 15 residues long. The V segment lost 5 bases and the J segment 6 bases; nucleotides outside the gene matches: 11. CDR3 bases: TGCAGTGCTGGACCTAGCGGGAAAGTGGTCAATGAGCAGTTCTTC. Translated: CSAGPSGKVVNEQFF.

Many counts were recorded for this clonotype. The J gene is TRBJ2-1, the V gene TRBV7-2; 11 bases line up with TRBD2. The CDR3 is 18 residues long. CDR1 and CDR2 (germline): SGHTA, FQGNSA. With V trimmed by 5 bases and J by 0 bases, 9 bases remained unmatched. CDR3 nucleotide sequence: TGTGCCAGCAGCGGGGCTAGCGGGGGGTGGAGCTCCTACAATGAGCAGTTCTTC. Amino acids: CASSGASGGWSSYNEQFF.

Comments on this clonotype: A much larger clone is a single base away; this may be a read error. V gene TRBV20-1 combines with J gene TRBJ2-1; the match to TRBD2 covers 11 bases. Trimming cost V 6 bases and J 5 bases; bases outside gene matches: 12. From germline, CDR1 is DFQATT and CDR2 SNEGSKA (reference sequence). The CDR3 covers 16 residues. The CDR3 loop is CSARLAGSPPHNEQFF. CDR3 bases: TGCAGTGCGAGACTAGCGGGGAGCCCCCCCCACAATGAGCAGTTCTTC.

To note about this clonotype: A read error may be the cause here, since a much bigger clone is one base away. The chain recombines TRBV2 with TRBJ1-1; TRBD1 is a possible D gene (6 bases). CDR1 is SNHLY and CDR2 is FYNNEI in the germline V gene. V was trimmed by 7 bases and J by 4 bases, leaving 16 bases between them. The length of the CDR3 is 14 residues. Written as DNA, the CDR3 is TGTGCCAGCAATGTGGGGACACTGAGCACTGAAGCTTTCTTT. It is translated as CASNVGTLSTEAFF.

This rearrangement joins TRBV4-3 to TRBJ2-1, with D maybe TRBD2 (5 bases). Trimming shortened V by 0 bases and J by 0 bases, and 15 bases separated the two germline ends. Germline loops: CDR1 LGHNA, CDR2 YSLEER. This CDR3 spans 18 amino acids. The chain's CDR3 is CASSQELWESSSYNEQFF. CDR3 DNA sequence: TGCGCCAGCAGCCAAGAGTTGTGGGAGTCGAGCTCCTACAATGAGCAGTTCTTC.

There are many counts of this clonotype. J is TRBJ1-3 and V is TRBV20-1, with a weak D call TRBD1 (5 bases). The ends were cut back, 5 bases at V and 7 bases at J, with 18 bases in the middle. Germline CDR1 is DFQATT and CDR2 is SNEGSKA (reference sequence). The CDR3 is made up of 14 amino acids. The CDR3 region has the DNA TGCAGTGCTGCTCAGGGTGCGACCGGCAACACCATATATTTT. Protein sequence: CSAAQGATGNTIYF.

This clonotype was detected many times. This chain connects TRBV29-1 to TRBJ2-5; maybe TRBD1 (5 bases). The CDR3 consists of 13 residues. V lost 4 bases and J 4 bases, leaving 13 bases between the germline ends. CDR1 is SQVTM, CDR2 ANQGSEA, per germline. CDR3 residues: CSVGQGRGETQYF. CDR3 bases: TGCAGCGTTGGCCAGGGAAGGGGAGAGACCCAGTACTTC.

The sample holds many counts of this clonotype. This chain links TRBV4-2 with TRBJ2-5, with 7 bases identical to TRBD2. V dropped 5 bases and J dropped 0; count of bases not matched to a gene: 6. CDR3 size: 15 residues. CDR1 and CDR2 from the germline V gene are LGHNA and YNFKEQ. CDR3 nucleotides: TGTGCCAGCAGCTCAATGGGGGGGTACCAAGAGACCCAGTACTTC. This encodes CASSSMGGYQETQYF.